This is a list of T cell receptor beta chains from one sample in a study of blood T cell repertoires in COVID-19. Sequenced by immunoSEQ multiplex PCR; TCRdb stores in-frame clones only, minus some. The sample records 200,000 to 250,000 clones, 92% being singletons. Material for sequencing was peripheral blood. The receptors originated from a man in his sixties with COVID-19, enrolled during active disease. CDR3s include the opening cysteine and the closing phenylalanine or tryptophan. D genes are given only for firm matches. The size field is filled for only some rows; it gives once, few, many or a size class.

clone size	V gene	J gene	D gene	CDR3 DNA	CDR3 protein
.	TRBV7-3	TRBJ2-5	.	TGTGCCAGCAGCTTAGATAGAAGAGAGACCCAGTACTTC	CASSLDRRETQYF
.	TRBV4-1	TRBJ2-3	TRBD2	TGCGCCAGCAGCCAAGAGGCCCCCCGCGGGGGGGCCAACACAGATACGCAGTATTTT	CASSQEAPRGGANTDTQYF
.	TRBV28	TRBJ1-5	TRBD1	TGTGCCAGCAGTCCGTCGACAGGGGCTAAGCATTTT	CASSPSTGAKHF
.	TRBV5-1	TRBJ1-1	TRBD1	TGCGCCAGCAGCTCAATGACAGGGAAAGCTTTCTTT	CASSSMTGKAFF
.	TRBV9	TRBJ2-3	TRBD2	TGTGCCAGCAGCGGACCGACTAGCGGGAGTTTAGATACGCAGTATTTT	CASSGPTSGSLDTQYF
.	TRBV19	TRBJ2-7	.	TGTGCCAGTAGTTTAAGAAGGGGGGGCGAGCAGTACTTC	CASSLRRGGEQYF
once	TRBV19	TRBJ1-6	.	TGTGCCAGTAGTACCCAAGGAGGGGCCCAGGGTAATTCACCCCTCCACTTT	CASSTQGGAQGNSPLHF
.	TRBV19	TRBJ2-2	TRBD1	TGTGCCAGTAGTCCCTTACAGGGGTATCGCACCGGGGAGCTGTTTTTT	CASSPLQGYRTGELFF
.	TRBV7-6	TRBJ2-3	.	TGTGCCAGCAGCGGAGGTGGAAAAGGGTCCTATTCGAGCACAGATACGCAGTATTTT	CASSGGGKGSYSSTDTQYF
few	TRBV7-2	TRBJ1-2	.	TGTGCCAGCAGCCCCGTAGGAGGGGCGGGGGGCTACACCTTC	CASSPVGGAGGYTF
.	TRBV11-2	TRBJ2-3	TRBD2	TGTGCCAGCAGCTCCCCCCGGACTAGTCCCTTTAACACAGATACGCAGTATTTT	CASSSPRTSPFNTDTQYF
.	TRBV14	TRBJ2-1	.	TGTGCCAGCAGCCGTGGACTACCCCATGAGCAGTTCTTC	CASSRGLPHEQFF
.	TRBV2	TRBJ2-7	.	TGTGCCAGCAGTGAAGCGCGCACGTTGATACAGCAGTACTTC	CASSEARTLIQQYF
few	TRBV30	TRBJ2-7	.	TGTGCCTGGACCGGTCAGGGCTTTGGCGAGCAGTACTTC	CAWTGQGFGEQYF
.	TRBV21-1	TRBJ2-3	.	TGTGCCAGCAGCAAAGGTACTAGCGGGGGCACAGATACGCAGTATTTT	CASSKGTSGGTDTQYF
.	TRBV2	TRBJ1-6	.	TGTGCCACCAGAAGGGAGAGCAATTCACCCCTCCACTTT	CATRRESNSPLHF
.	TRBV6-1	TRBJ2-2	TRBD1	TGTGCCAGCAGTGAAATGGCAGGGGGCTTAGGCACCGGGGAGCTGTTTTTT	CASSEMAGGLGTGELFF
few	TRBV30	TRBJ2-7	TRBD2	TGTGCCTGGAGTGTAAGGGAGGGGTACGAGCAGTACTTC	CAWSVREGYEQYF
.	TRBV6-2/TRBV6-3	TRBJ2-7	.	TGTGCCAGCAGTTACGCAGGACAGTCCTACGAGCAGTACTTC	CASSYAGQSYEQYF
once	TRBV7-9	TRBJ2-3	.	TGTGCCAGCAGCTTTACTCACACAGATACGCAGTATTTT	CASSFTHTDTQYF
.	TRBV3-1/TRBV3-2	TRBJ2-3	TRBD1	TGTGCCAGCAGCCAAGATCGCAGGACAGGGGGCACAGATACGCAGTATTTT	CASSQDRRTGGTDTQYF
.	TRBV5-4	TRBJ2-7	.	TGTGCCAGCAGCTTCACGACGGTAGGGGCGGGAGAGCAGTACTTC	CASSFTTVGAGEQYF
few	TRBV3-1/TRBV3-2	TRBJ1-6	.	TGTGCCAGCAGCCAAGAGGGGCAGTCCCTCCACTTT	CASSQEGQSLHF
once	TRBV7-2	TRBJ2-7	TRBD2	TGTGCCAGCAGCTTATATCCGGCTAGCGGGAGGAACGAGCAGTACTTC	CASSLYPASGRNEQYF
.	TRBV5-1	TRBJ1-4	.	TGCGCCAGCAGACTAAATGAAAAACTGTTTTTT	CASRLNEKLFF
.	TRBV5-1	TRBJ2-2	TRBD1	TGCGCCAGCAGCTGGGGACAGGCCAACACCGGGGAGCTGTTTTTT	CASSWGQANTGELFF